The present T cell receptor (beta chain) was sequenced within a study of blood T cell repertoires in COVID-19. Study context: The United States, Italy and Spain were the sources of the acute and convalescent COVID-19 samples. T cells, B-cell-depleted T cells, or PBMCs supplied cDNA or gDNA.

Per the original data handling: Reference gene primer amplification in the assay estimated nucleated cell counts. Clones were sequenced by immunoSEQ multiplex PCR, and TCRdb holds only the in-frame ones, with some missing. The DNA was the basis for D and trimming; V, J and clone size are from that table. Counted here are under 85,000 clones, over 70% occurring once; the ten biggest clones make up over 35%. CDR1 is GTSNPN and CDR2 is SVGIG in the germline V gene (reference sequence). The CDR3 is 13 residues long. Trimming took 2 bases from V and 9 from J; bases not matched to a gene: 4. Sequences were obtained from peripheral blood. The sequence was collected from a man at least 80 years old with active or convalescent COVID-19. This chain joins TRBV30 and TRBJ1-2; TRBD1 matches at 12 bases. The CDR3 DNA follows: TGTGCCTGGAGTTGGGGACAGGGGGCAAGCTACACCTTC. Amino acid sequence: CAWSWGQGASYTF.